The 13 T cell receptor beta chains presented below share a single source sample, sequenced in a study of blood T cell repertoires in COVID-19. TCRdb's table, derived via immunoSEQ multiplex PCR, lists solely in-frame clones and lacks some. The table has 300,000 to 450,000 clones, roughly 85% seen once. The sequenced sample was peripheral blood. These receptors originate from a woman between 18 and 29 years old with acute or convalescent COVID-19.

This clone has only one observation. The CDR3 bases are TGTGCCAGCAGTCTCGACAGTCACTATAATTCACCCCTCCACTTT. Translation gives CASSLDSHYNSPLHF. The chain combines TRBV5-6 with TRBJ1-6, with D maybe TRBD1 (5 bases). Germline V CDR1 and CDR2: SGHDT, YYEEEE. The CDR3 spans 15 residues. With 5 bases removed from V and 3 bases from J, the gap between germline ends came to 12 bases.

V and J are TRBV9 and TRBJ2-3, with 12 bases aligning to TRBD2. J gave up 0 bases and V 4 bases, and 3 bases lay outside the gene matches. Looked up from germline, CDR1 is SGDLS and CDR2 is YYNGEE. This CDR3 spans 16 amino acids. CDR3 sequence reads: CASSWTSGESTDTQYF. The CDR3 region has the DNA TGTGCCAGCAGCTGGACTAGCGGGGAAAGCACAGATACGCAGTATTTT.

This clone was picked up one time. This rearrangement joins TRBV2 to TRBJ1-2, with D possibly matching TRBD1 (6 bases). Germline assignment: CDR1 SNHLY and CDR2 FYNNEI. This CDR3 is built from 13 residues. The V and J ends lost 10 bases and 4 bases respectively, with 16 bases between them. CDR3 sequence (DNA): TGTGCCACCAGGACAGATAACATCTATGGCTACACCTTC. This codes for CATRTDNIYGYTF.

The V gene is TRBV19, the J gene TRBJ1-1; 9 bases agree with TRBD1. The CDR3 loop spans 15 amino acids. Germline V lookup: CDR1 LNHDA, CDR2 SQIVND (reference sequence). Trimming cost V 9 bases and J 5 bases; bases outside gene matches: 13. CDR3: CASLKTGGGKTEAFF. As DNA, the CDR3 is TGTGCCAGCCTGAAGACAGGGGGAGGGAAAACTGAAGCTTTCTTT.

The chain joins TRBV4-2 to TRBJ1-1; no clear D gene. CDR3 length: 12 residues. From germline, CDR1 is LGHNA and CDR2 YNFKEQ. V shed 1 base and J shed 7 bases, with 7 bases lying between them. The CDR3 coding sequence is TGTGCCAGCAGCCAAGGGGCCTTTGAAGCTTTCTTT. This codes for CASSQGAFEAFF.

This clone was recorded many times. The V and J genes are TRBV19 and TRBJ1-1, with 9 bases matching TRBD1. CDR3 length: 16 residues. The trim removed 5 bases at V and 0 bases at J, leaving 7 bases unmatched. Germline CDR1 and CDR2: LNHDA and SQIVND (reference sequence). CDR3 amino acids: CASSSRQGGMNTEAFF. DNA for the CDR3: TGTGCCAGTAGTTCAAGACAGGGGGGCATGAACACTGAAGCTTTCTTT.

The chain employs TRBV27 and TRBJ2-7, with 10 bases matching TRBD2. Trimming removed 4 bases from V and 5 bases from J; junction bases left unmatched: 11. This CDR3 spans 16 amino acids. Germline values: CDR1 MNHEY, CDR2 SMNVEV (reference sequence). CDR3 amino acids: CASSSVAGGPSDEQYF. In DNA, the CDR3 is TGTGCCAGCAGTTCTGTAGCGGGAGGTCCATCGGACGAGCAGTACTTC.

This chain connects TRBV30 to TRBJ1-2; D perhaps matches TRBD1 (5 bases). The CDR3 contains 13 residues. Germline assignment: CDR1 GTSNPN and CDR2 SVGIG (reference sequence). The V gene lost 2 bases and the J gene lost 4 bases, with 11 bases spanning the gap. The CDR3 here is CAWSSGRIYGYTF. CDR3 coding DNA: TGTGCCTGGAGTTCAGGGAGGATCTATGGCTACACCTTC.

This chain joins TRBV7-8 and TRBJ2-7; D is unclear. V was cut by 0 bases and J by 8 bases, with 8 bases left in between. This CDR3 spans 12 amino acids. Germline loops: CDR1 SGHVS, CDR2 FQNEAQ. The CDR3 DNA follows: TGTGCCAGCAGCTTAGCGGTAGACAAGCAGTACTTC. Translating gives CASSLAVDKQYF.

The CDR3 protein is CASSDSGGAGNTIYF. The CDR3, as DNA: TGTGCCAGCAGTGATTCAGGGGGAGCTGGAAACACCATATATTTT. V and J are TRBV6-1 and TRBJ1-3; 7 bases agree with TRBD1. V shed 3 bases, J shed 2 bases, and the junction held 4 bases outside the gene matches. Germline assignment: CDR1 MNHNS and CDR2 SASEGT. The CDR3 is 15 amino acids.

This chain links TRBV9 with TRBJ2-1; D might be TRBD2 (5 bases). The CDR3 length is 13 residues. The V end was cut by 7 bases, the J end by 7 bases, with 15 bases between. Per the germline V gene, CDR1 is SGDLS and CDR2 is YYNGEE. CDR3 coding DNA: TGTGCCAGCCGGCCCGGGGAGTCTAATGAGCAGTTCTTC. Translation gives CASRPGESNEQFF.

This clone is a singleton in its sample. The V and J genes are TRBV2 and TRBJ1-1, with TRBD1 identical over 8 bases. The junction had 6 bases not matched to a gene; V was cut back by 6 bases and J by 6 bases. This CDR3 comprises 13 residues. Germline CDR1 reads SNHLY; CDR2 reads FYNNEI. DNA for the CDR3: TGTGCCAGCAGATTCGAACAGGGGGCTGAAGCTTTCTTT. Translated, it gives CASRFEQGAEAFF.

The chain joins TRBV2 to TRBJ2-7, with 7 bases aligning to TRBD1. Germline CDR1 is SNHLY and CDR2 is FYNNEI. This CDR3 has 13 amino acids. The V gene end was trimmed by 7 bases and the J gene end by 6 bases; junction bases not matched to a gene: 9. The CDR3 region has the DNA TGTGCCAGCAACATACAGGGGTCCGCCGAGCAGTACTTC. It is translated as CASNIQGSAEQYF.